This T cell receptor beta chain was sequenced in a study of blood T cell repertoires in COVID-19. About the study: The origin of the acute and convalescent COVID-19 samples was the United States, Italy and Spain. The analysed material was cDNA or gDNA that came from T cells, B-cell-depleted T cells, or PBMCs.

In the source study's methods: Amplification from reference gene primers served as the basis for estimated nucleated cell counts. TCRdb keeps only in-frame clones here, not all; method: immunoSEQ multiplex PCR. D and trimming come from the DNA, and the V and J calls and clone size come from that table. The table includes some 250,000 clones, more than 75% detected once. This clone has more than one count but fewer than ten. CDR1 is MGHRA and CDR2 is YSYEKL in the germline V gene. V was cut by 6 bases and J by 3 bases, with 7 bases left in between. This CDR3 has 12 residues. The gene calls are TRBV4-1 and TRBJ2-3; D remains unclear. The sample comprised peripheral blood. This sequence originates from a woman in her twenties or thirties who had recovered from COVID-19. CDR3 in amino acids: CASSDMTDTQYF. In nucleotides, the CDR3 is TGCGCCAGCAGTGACATGACAGATACGCAGTATTTT.